This TCR beta chain was sequenced for a study of CD8 T cells in Susac syndrome. Trimming took off 1 base at V and 0 bases at J, with 14 bases between the two ends. There are 17 residues in the CDR3. The V gene's germline CDR1 is SGDLS and CDR2 YYNGEE. cDNA came from about 0.5 to 1 ug RNA primed by random hexamers. TCR beta CDR3 was amplified by immunoSEQ covering 54 Vbeta and 13 Jbeta. From the immunoSEQ multiplex PCR reads, TCRdb called clonotypes with MiXCR, one entry per CDR3 protein. Of 170,000 or so distinct CDR3 sequences in the sample, about 94% were seen once. TCR beta sequencing covered blood CD8+ and CD4+ T cells. The multiple sclerosis control cohort comprised treatment-naive individuals presenting with stable or active relapsing-remitting disease.

The V call is TRBV9, the J call TRBJ1-3, with D tentatively TRBD1 (6 bases). The sample was CD4+ T cells from PBMCs. The sequence derives from a human donor with multiple sclerosis. The CDR3 reads CASSVSTWDISGNTIYF. The CDR3 DNA follows: TGTGCCAGCAGCGTATCCACTTGGGACATCTCTGGAAACACCATATATTTT.